What follows are 5 T cell receptor beta chains derived from one specimen sequenced in a study of cytomegalovirus exposure and HLA in healthy donors. Use of 60 Vbeta and 13 Jbeta primers characterized the PCR. Measured with immunoSEQ multiplex PCR; TCRdb has only the in-frame clones, and not every one. The data hold under 150,000 clones, with approximately 70% observed a single time. Sequenced material: PBMCs. The receptor set was obtained from a woman in her sixties or seventies in good health and CMV-seropositive.

The V and J genes are TRBV15 and TRBJ1-2, with D uncertain. Germline CDR1 LNHNV, CDR2 YYDKDF (reference sequence). The CDR3 totals 12 residues. Trimming cost V 3 bases and J 4 bases, with 6 bases left between them. The CDR3 region is CATSREGYGYTF. CDR3 sequence (DNA): TGTGCCACCAGCAGGGAGGGCTATGGCTACACCTTC.

V and J are TRBV5-4 and TRBJ2-7; 7 bases align to TRBD1. The CDR3 runs to 13 residues. V shed 4 bases and J 6 bases; nucleotides not matched to a gene: 7. Germline values: CDR1 SGHNT, CDR2 YYREEE (reference sequence). CDR3 sequence (DNA): TGTGCCAGCAGCGTCGGACAGGTGGGCGAGCAGTACTTC. This codes for CASSVGQVGEQYF. Full variable domain (outside the CDR3, taken from reference TRBV5-4 and TRBJ2-7): ETGVTQSPTHLIKTRGQQVTLRCSSQSGHNTVSWYQQALGQGPQFIFQYYREEENGRGNFPPRFSGLQFPNYSSELNVNALELDDSALYLCASSVGQVGEQYFGPGTRLTVT.

The chain employs TRBV6-5 and TRBJ1-5; D gene uncertain. The germline V gene has CDR1 MNHEY and CDR2 SVGAGI. This CDR3 comprises 15 residues. Trimming pared 4 bases from V and 1 base from J, leaving 11 bases between. CDR3 in amino acids: CASSSTRRSNQPQHF. DNA for the CDR3: TGTGCCAGCAGTTCGACCCGGAGGAGCAATCAGCCCCAGCATTTT.

V is TRBV7-9 and J is TRBJ1-1; D may be TRBD1 (6 bases). The germline gives CDR1 SEHNR, CDR2 FQNEAQ (reference sequence). The ends were cut back, 5 bases at V and 3 bases at J, with 19 bases in the middle. This CDR3 region has 16 residues. In DNA, the CDR3 is TGTGCCAGCAGCCCGCACAGGGTCTTTGGGGACACTGAAGCTTTCTTT. It specifies CASSPHRVFGDTEAFF.

In regard to this clone: The junction and the germline gene differ at one end; a read error may be behind it. V is TRBV7-9 and J is TRBJ1-2; 8 bases are shared with TRBD1. Germline lookup yields CDR1 SEHNR and CDR2 FQNEAQ (reference sequence). The CDR3 runs 14 residues. The CDR3 spells CSSSLGQGRLGYTF. In DNA form, the CDR3 reads TGTTCCAGCAGCTTAGGACAGGGACGGCTTGGCTACACCTTC.